This passage covers 23 T cell receptor beta chains from one sample sequenced in a study of preoperative IRX-2 immunotherapy in early breast cancer. Sample treatment: preoperative locoregional IRX-2 cytokine immunotherapy. Measured with immunoSEQ multiplex PCR; TCRdb has only the in-frame clones, and not every one. The sample lists 25,000 or so clones, roughly nine tenths occurring once. This specimen was tumor tissue, taken after IRX-2 immunotherapy. Every receptor here comes from a human donor with breast cancer.

This chain connects TRBV11-3 to TRBJ2-1, with 7 bases aligning to TRBD2. The junction had 6 bases not matched to a gene; V was cut back by 0 bases and J by 4 bases. CDR1 is SGHNT, CDR2 YENEEA, per germline. CDR3 length equals 16 residues. The DNA of the CDR3 is TGTGCCAGCAGCTTAGATGCCGGGACTACGTACAATGAGCAGTTCTTC. Its protein product is CASSLDAGTTYNEQFF.

J is TRBJ2-1 and V is TRBV4-3; D call uncertain. V shed 3 bases and J shed 8 bases, with 8 bases lying between them. The CDR3 consists of 12 residues. Germline V lookup: CDR1 LGHNA, CDR2 YSLEER. The DNA for the CDR3 is TGCGCCAGCAGCCAGGCACCATATGAGCAGTTCTTC. Translation: CASSQAPYEQFF.

The rearrangement links TRBV21-1 to TRBJ2-7; the DNA was not compared with TRBD1, the D call given in the table. TRBV21-1 is termed a pseudogene. The CDR3 runs 18 residues. CDR3 amino acids: CASSKVQGQGILSYEQYF. The CDR3, as DNA: TGTGCCAGCAGCAAAGTCCAGGGACAGGGGATTTTGTCCTACGAGCAGTACTTC.

This clone was counted once. V usage is TRBV6-6 and J usage is TRBJ2-5; D gene uncertain. This CDR3 is 12 amino acids long. The germline V and J ends were trimmed by 0 bases and 4 bases, with 3 bases remaining between them. CDR1 is MNHNY, CDR2 SVGAGI, per germline (reference sequence). The CDR3 protein is CASSYSRETQYF. The CDR3 DNA is TGTGCCAGCAGTTACTCGAGAGAGACCCAGTACTTC.

The chain employs TRBV7-9 and TRBJ2-1; 7 bases are shared with TRBD2. Unmatched junction bases numbered 2, after V lost 3 bases and J lost 3 bases. This CDR3 has 14 amino acids. The V gene's germline CDR1 is SEHNR and CDR2 FQNEAQ (reference sequence). The CDR3 coding sequence is TGTGCCAGCAGCTTCCCTAGCGGCTACAATGAGCAGTTCTTC. Its translation is CASSFPSGYNEQFF.

The gene calls are TRBV21-1 and TRBJ2-7; the table's TRBD1 call for D was not verified on the DNA. TRBV21-1 is shown as a pseudogene. The CDR3 runs to 16 residues. This CDR3 reads CASSKERGTGAYEQYF. The CDR3 DNA sequence: TGTGCCAGCAGCAAAGAACGGGGGACAGGGGCCTACGAGCAGTACTTC.

This sequence joins TRBV4-1 and TRBJ2-6, with D uncertain. V lost 0 bases, J lost 1 base, and 16 bases lay in between. This CDR3 has 19 amino acids. Looked up from germline, CDR1 is MGHRA and CDR2 is YSYEKL. CDR3 nucleotides: TGCGCCAGCAGCCAAGATGGGAAGGGATTTGCTTCTGGGGCCAACGTCCTGACTTTC. Encoded protein: CASSQDGKGFASGANVLTF.

V gene TRBV27 combines with J gene TRBJ2-3, with D perhaps TRBD2 (5 bases). From germline, CDR1 is MNHEY and CDR2 SMNVEV (reference sequence). V gave up 10 bases and J gave up 8 bases, with 25 bases separating them. The length of the CDR3 is 15 residues. This chain's CDR3 is CATTKLEVHSGTQYF. Written as DNA, the CDR3 is TGTGCCACTACGAAGCTGGAGGTTCACAGTGGTACGCAGTATTTT.

CDR3 nucleotides: TGCGCCAGCTTTGCGGAGCTGACAGGCCTAACCTTC. The encoded protein is CASFAELTGLTF. The chain combines TRBV10-2 with TRBJ1-2; D is perhaps TRBD1 (6 bases). The V end lost 8 bases, the J end lost 14 bases, and 21 bases lay between the germline ends. Germline CDR1 and CDR2: WSHSY and SAAADI. The CDR3 sequence is 12 residues long.

Here the CDR3 DNA reads TGCAGCGTTGAACGGGCGGGGGGCGTTAACACCGGGGAGCTGTTTTTT. Translating it yields CSVERAGGVNTGELFF. The rearrangement uses TRBV29-1 and TRBJ2-2; TRBD2 aligns across 8 bases. CDR1 and CDR2 from the germline V gene are SQVTM and ANQGSEA. The CDR3 sequence is 16 residues long. After removal of 2 bases from V and 2 bases from J, the junction contained 7 bases not matched to a gene.

The rearrangement joins TRBV7-9 to TRBJ1-1; tentatively, D is TRBD1 (5 bases). Germline V gives CDR1 SEHNR, CDR2 FQNEAQ (reference sequence). This CDR3 region has 11 residues. V lost 1 base to trimming and J lost 10 bases, with 7 bases between them. CDR3: CASSLDRRAFF. The CDR3 DNA is TGTGCCAGCAGCTTAGACAGGAGAGCTTTCTTT.

This clone was recorded once. The chain carries TRBV7-9 and TRBJ1-3, with TRBD1 matching 7 bases. Germline V lookup: CDR1 SEHNR, CDR2 FQNEAQ (reference sequence). There are 15 residues in the CDR3. Trimming removed 7 bases from V and 3 bases from J; junction bases left unmatched: 9. The CDR3 loop reads CASTFPGGLGNTIYF. As DNA, the CDR3 is TGTGCCAGCACCTTCCCAGGGGGACTTGGAAACACCATATATTTT.

The chain links TRBV25-1 to TRBJ2-5, with D perhaps matching TRBD1 (5 bases). The J call may be incorrect, as the DNA end agrees better with TRBJ2-7. Per the germline V gene, CDR1 is MGHDK and CDR2 is SYGVNS. This CDR3 is built from 13 residues. The CDR3 region has the DNA TGTGCCAGCAGGGCGTCAGGGACCTACGAGCAGTACTTC. It encodes CASRASGTYEQYF.

This chain links TRBV19 with TRBJ2-7; tentatively, D is TRBD1 (6 bases). Trimming took off 4 bases at V and 2 bases at J, with 12 bases between the two ends. The CDR3 spans 14 residues. CDR1 is LNHDA and CDR2 is SQIVND in the germline V gene (reference sequence). CDR3 amino acids: CASSTAGTTYEQYF. CDR3 coding DNA: TGTGCCAGTAGTACTGCCGGGACAACCTACGAGCAGTACTTC.

The chain carries TRBV9 and TRBJ2-1, with 7 bases that match TRBD2. After removal of 0 bases from V and 0 bases from J, the junction contained 3 bases not matched to a gene. Per germline, CDR1 SGDLS and CDR2 YYNGEE. The CDR3 extends over 16 amino acids. The CDR3 is CASSVGGLFSYNEQFF. CDR3 nucleotide sequence: TGTGCCAGCAGCGTAGGGGGACTATTCTCCTACAATGAGCAGTTCTTC.

V is TRBV7-9 and J is TRBJ2-1; weak D call: TRBD2 (6 bases). Germline V lookup: CDR1 SEHNR, CDR2 FQNEAQ (reference sequence). Trimming removed 3 bases at V and 7 bases at J, with 16 bases between. There are 15 residues in the CDR3. CDR3 DNA: TGTGCCAGCAGCTTGGACTACTTTGGGGAAAATGAGCAGTTCTTC. This sequence encodes CASSLDYFGENEQFF.

The V gene is TRBV9, the J gene TRBJ2-2; a weak D match, TRBD2 (5 bases). The CDR3 has 15 residues. V was clipped by 4 bases and J by 3 bases, with 13 bases between them. Germline CDR1 SGDLS, CDR2 YYNGEE. The DNA of the CDR3 is TGTGCCAGCAGCCCCCTAGCACTCGACACCGGGGAGCTGTTTTTT. Its translation: CASSPLALDTGELFF.

The V gene is TRBV7-7, the J gene TRBJ2-7; perhaps TRBD2 as D (6 bases). The CDR3 is 13 amino acids. The germline V gene has CDR1 SSHAT and CDR2 FNYEAQ (reference sequence). V lost 8 bases and J lost 3, with 14 bases in between. The CDR3 nucleotides are TGTGCCAGCTCCCCCGGAGGGGTCTACGAGCAGTACTTC. It is translated as CASSPGGVYEQYF.

The rearrangement joins TRBV7-7 to TRBJ2-1, with 9 bases fitting TRBD1. The CDR3 is 15 amino acids. J gave up 6 bases and V 5 bases, and 8 bases lay outside the gene matches. The germline V gene has CDR1 SSHAT and CDR2 FNYEAQ (reference sequence). In nucleotides, the CDR3 is TGTGCCAGCAGCCCTCAGGAGACAGGGGGCAATGAGCAGTTCTTC. It translates to CASSPQETGGNEQFF. The full variable domain, with the rest looked up from reference TRBV7-7 and TRBJ2-1, is GAGVSQSPRYKVTKRGQDVTLRCDPISSHATLYWYQQALGQGPEFLTYFNYEAQPDKSGLPSDRFSAERPEGSISTLTIQRTEQRDSAMYRCASSPQETGGNEQFFGPGTRLTVL.

The count of this clone is one. The chain couples TRBV27 to TRBJ2-3; the match to TRBD2 covers 10 bases. Germline CDR1 MNHEY, CDR2 SMNVEV (reference sequence). This CDR3 region has 16 residues. With 1 base clipped from V and 1 base from J, the junction kept 2 bases outside the gene matches. The CDR3 nucleotides are TGTGCCAGCAGTTTATTGCTAGCGGGAGGCACAGATACGCAGTATTTT. Protein product: CASSLLLAGGTDTQYF.

The rearrangement links TRBV6-1 to TRBJ1-2; unclear D gene. This CDR3 has 12 residues. Trimming stripped 5 bases from V and 4 bases from J, with 8 bases between. Germline assignment: CDR1 MNHNS and CDR2 SASEGT. CDR3 sequence reads: CASSLEGYGYTF. For the CDR3, the DNA is TGTGCCAGCAGTCTGGAGGGCTATGGCTACACCTTC.

The chain recombines TRBV2 with TRBJ2-1; 11 bases match TRBD2. The CDR3 consists of 16 residues. Germline V lookup: CDR1 SNHLY, CDR2 FYNNEI. V trimming: 3 bases; J trimming: 6 bases; junction bases outside the gene matches: 7. CDR3 region: CASSEGGTSGLNEQFF. The CDR3 region has the DNA TGTGCCAGCAGTGAGGGGGGGACTAGCGGCCTCAATGAGCAGTTCTTC.

The chain joins TRBV4-1 to TRBJ1-1; D unresolved. V was shortened by 1 base and J by 1 base, with 4 bases between the two germline ends. CDR3 size: 13 residues. Germline CDR1 reads MGHRA; CDR2 reads YSYEKL. CDR3 bases: TGCGCCAGCAGCCAAGTGGGGAACACTGAAGCTTTCTTT. Amino acid sequence: CASSQVGNTEAFF.